A selection of T cell receptor beta chains follows, all from one sample in a study of shared clonotypes between healthy human individuals. TCRdb's copy holds only in-frame clones and misses some; the assay was immunoSEQ multiplex PCR. This sample carries approximately 2.3 million clones, 80% to 95% of them seen once, and the ten largest clones take approximately 0.4%. The sequenced sample was naive CD4+ T cells from PBMCs. Receptors were obtained from a man younger than 30 in good health. Some clones in this sample may be carry-over from other donors' samples. The conserved cysteine and the conserved F or W are not part of the CDR3 here.

v_call,j_call,cdr3_aa
TRBV6-6,TRBJ2-1,ASSYHRDYPFDEQF
TRBV28,TRBJ2-1,ASSLGRNEQF
TRBV28,TRBJ1-1,ASSFEAGGSTEAF
TRBV5-4,TRBJ2-5,ASGSGRAAETQY
TRBV6-5,TRBJ1-5,ASSPQGNTPQH
TRBV9,TRBJ2-1,ASSRTVNSIDEQF
TRBV5-4,TRBJ2-5,ASSLVQETQY
TRBV10-1,TRBJ1-1,ASRGQGTEAF
TRBV5-8,TRBJ1-1,ASSLGQGGWDTEAF
TRBV2,TRBJ1-6,ASRFIEGSSPLH
TRBV28,TRBJ1-1,ASSLENTEAF
TRBV7-7,TRBJ2-1,ASSWTPGDEQF
TRBV10-3,TRBJ2-3,AISERGVTDTQY
TRBV2,TRBJ1-6,ASSVYRGRDSPLH
TRBV27,TRBJ2-1,ASSKSGWYGVSDEQF
TRBV28,TRBJ2-3,ASSLGSGRAADTQY
TRBV15,TRBJ2-2,ATSPRGVGSGELF
TRBV11-3,TRBJ2-2,ASSPPTGTGELF
TRBV9,TRBJ2-2,ASRPGTRGTGELF
TRBV11-2,TRBJ2-7,ASSPRRGHYEQY
TRBV6-5,TRBJ1-1,ASSSSTVPGTEAF
TRBV4-1,TRBJ2-3,ASSQGRGGSRDTQY
TRBV28,TRBJ1-2,ASSTPGQGYGYT
TRBV4-1,TRBJ2-6,ASSQAPQGASGANVLT
TRBV5-4,TRBJ1-2,ASSLASSYGYT
TRBV6-5,TRBJ2-1,ASSPWQGPGEQF
TRBV27,TRBJ1-5,ASSSLTGGRNQPQH
TRBV18,TRBJ2-1,ASSPLQAGDTSNEQF
TRBV4-2,TRBJ2-1,ASSQGARGARDEQF
TRBV28,TRBJ1-1,ASSSPGQSNTEAF
TRBV28,TRBJ2-7,ASGLRTRLYEQY
TRBV11-2,TRBJ2-1,ASSLAIGRGGLGEQF
TRBV4-2,TRBJ2-2,ASSRPGANTGELF
TRBV30,TRBJ1-2,AWSLVTYGYT
TRBV28,TRBJ2-5,ASSQGGETQY
TRBV20-1,TRBJ2-1,SAPLRNEQF
TRBV15,TRBJ2-5,ATSRAQVLGTQY
TRBV14,TRBJ2-7,ASNTGSSSYEQY
TRBV5-1,TRBJ2-1,ASSFSRSGQF
TRBV18,TRBJ2-5,ASSPASGQETQY
TRBV29-1,TRBJ2-3,SVTGTGGAVPSTDTQY
TRBV19,TRBJ2-2,ASSVGTGTTGELF
TRBV14,TRBJ1-1,ASSQARGPLKAF
TRBV7-9,TRBJ1-2,ASSPGTLGGYT